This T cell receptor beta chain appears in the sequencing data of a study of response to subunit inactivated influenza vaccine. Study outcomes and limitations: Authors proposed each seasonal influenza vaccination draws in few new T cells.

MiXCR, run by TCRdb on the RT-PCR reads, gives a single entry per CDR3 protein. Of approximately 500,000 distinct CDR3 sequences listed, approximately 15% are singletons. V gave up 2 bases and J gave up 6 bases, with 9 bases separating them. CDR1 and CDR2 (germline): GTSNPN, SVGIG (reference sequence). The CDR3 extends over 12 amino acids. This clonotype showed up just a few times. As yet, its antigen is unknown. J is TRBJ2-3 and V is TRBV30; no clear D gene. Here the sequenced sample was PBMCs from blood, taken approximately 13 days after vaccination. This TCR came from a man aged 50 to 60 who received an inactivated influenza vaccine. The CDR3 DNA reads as TGTGCCTGGAGTCCCCAAACGGATACGCAGTATTTT. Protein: CAWSPQTDTQYF.